Detailed here is one T cell receptor (beta chain). Its binding antigen is unknown. Base qualities are not at hand, and no much larger clone is one base apart. This entry comes from a study of response to subunit inactivated influenza vaccine (dated by TCRdb to the late 2010s). With respect to the entire study: To follow how T cells responded to a trivalent subunit inactivated influenza vaccine, the researchers relied on deep quantitative profiling of the T cell receptor repertoire.

Receptor amplification or capture employed RT-PCR. Sequencing was carried out with an Illumina HiSeq 2500. In-frame beta chains were kept once TCRdb had trimmed the public reads at Q25 with fastp and called clones with MiXCR. Each entry merges the rows of one CDR3 protein and shows their most common DNA and genes. The sample yields about half a million distinct CDR3 sequences; about 25% were counted once. In total, the top ten clones hold less than 2.5% of the sample. Trimming costs V 4 bases and J 8 bases, and their ends lie 36 bases apart. From the cysteine up to the phenylalanine, the CDR3 has a length of 21 residues. The retained sequence is limited to the CDR3, 63 bases, with the frame set at the first base. The germline V gene gives CDR1 as MNHNS and CDR2 as SASEGT. Here is what the overall study found, with its caveats: It was suggested by the authors that each seasonal influenza vaccination may recruit only a limited number of new T cells.

The sequence was obtained from a man aged 50-60 years who received an inactivated influenza vaccine. Donor details come from another sample of the same person, matched by shared clones. The chain is made from TRBV6-1 and TRBJ2-1; matching of 6 bases hints at TRBD1 as the D gene. The sequencing used CD4+ T cells sorted from PBMCs, collected 5 to 6 days after vaccination. At the DNA level, the sequence is TGTGCCAGCAGTGGGGTAGGGGCAGGGGCGGAACCGTACCTACGCCCCTATGAGCAGTTCTTC. It encodes CASSGVGAGAEPYLRPYEQFF.